Only a few counts were recorded for the clone carrying this T cell receptor beta chain. Its antigen is still unknown. TCRdb analysed the reads with MiXCR anew, one entry per CDR3 protein. This sample yields about 52,000 distinct CDR3 sequences, of which roughly 21% are seen a single time; over 75% belongs to the top ten. The source of the sample is a study of T cell repertoires in cytomegalovirus infection. About the study: HLA-B-restricted CMV epitopes that are well studied were used alongside recently identified HLA-C-restricted ones. Indicated by public TCR beta signatures were CMV infection and matching HLA type.

CDR1 and CDR2 from the germline V gene are SGHVS and FQNEAQ. V lost 5 bases and J 4 bases, leaving 26 bases between the germline ends. CDR3 length: 18 residues. The study, taken as a whole, reports: Ex vivo responses were dominated by HLA-C-restricted CMV-specific TCR beta clonotypes. Cumulative public TCR beta family frequency identified carriers of CMV plus the relevant HLA.

Here the sequenced sample was CD8+ T cells from cultured PBMCs, taken from culture after CMV antigen stimulation. This receptor was taken from a human donor in good health (CMV status not recorded). Some clones in this sample may be carry-over from other donors' samples. The chain recombines TRBV7-8 with TRBJ1-2, with a possible D match to TRBD1 (5 bases). CDR3 sequence (DNA): TGTGCCAGCAGCCTCGTGGGCATACAGACAGTGAACGGCTATGGCTACACCTTC. This sequence encodes CASSLVGIQTVNGYGYTF.